This T cell receptor (beta chain) was captured in a study of CD8 T cells in Susac syndrome. It was with random hexamers that 0.5 to 1 ug RNA was reverse transcribed. Multiplex immunoSEQ PCR targeted 54 Vbeta and 13 Jbeta TCR beta segments. TCRdb re-called the immunoSEQ multiplex PCR reads through MiXCR, storing one row per CDR3 protein. The table records around 59,000 distinct CDR3 sequences, more than 90% of them present only once. J lost 1 base, V lost 2 bases, and 4 bases had no gene match. In germline, CDR1 is MNHNY, CDR2 SVGAGI (reference sequence). CDR3 length: 15 residues. Healthy donors served as age- and sex-matched controls.

The origin of this receptor is a human donor in good health. The sequenced sample consisted of CD8+ T cells from PBMCs. The J gene is TRBJ1-1, the V gene TRBV6-6; 7 bases align to TRBD1. CDR3 bases: TGTGCCAGCAGTTACGGGACAGCTGCGAACACTGAAGCTTTCTTT. It specifies CASSYGTAANTEAFF.